This T cell receptor (beta chain) came from a study of blood T cell repertoires in COVID-19. Study-level information: Acute-phase and convalescent COVID-19 samples originated in the United States, Italy and Spain. Nucleic acid was either cDNA or gDNA, and it came from T cells, B-cell-depleted T cells, or PBMCs.

Trimming pared 6 bases from V and 2 bases from J, leaving 12 bases between. Germline V lookup: CDR1 SGHKS, CDR2 YYEKEE (reference sequence). The CDR3 sequence is 14 residues long. The repertoire was sequenced with immunoSEQ multiplex PCR; TCRdb's copy has only in-frame clones and lacks some. This table holds under 200,000 clones, around 83% found once. What was sequenced was peripheral blood. The sequence came from a woman at least 80 years old with acute or convalescent COVID-19. The V and J genes are TRBV5-5 and TRBJ2-1, with a weak D call TRBD2 (6 bases). The CDR3 reads CASMREVTYNEQFF. CDR3 nucleotide sequence: TGTGCCAGCATGAGGGAGGTTACCTACAATGAGCAGTTCTTC.